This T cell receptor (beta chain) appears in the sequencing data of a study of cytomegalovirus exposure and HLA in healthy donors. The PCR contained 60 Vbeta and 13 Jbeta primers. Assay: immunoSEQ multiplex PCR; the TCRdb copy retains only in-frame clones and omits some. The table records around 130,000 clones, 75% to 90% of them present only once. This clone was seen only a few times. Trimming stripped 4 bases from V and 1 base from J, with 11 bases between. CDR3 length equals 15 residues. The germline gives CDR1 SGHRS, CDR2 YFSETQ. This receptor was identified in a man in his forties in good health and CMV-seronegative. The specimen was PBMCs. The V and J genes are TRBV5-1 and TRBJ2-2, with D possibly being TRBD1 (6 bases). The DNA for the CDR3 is TGCGCCAGCAGCCCGAGGGGACAGAACACCGGGGAGCTGTTTTTT. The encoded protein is CASSPRGQNTGELFF.